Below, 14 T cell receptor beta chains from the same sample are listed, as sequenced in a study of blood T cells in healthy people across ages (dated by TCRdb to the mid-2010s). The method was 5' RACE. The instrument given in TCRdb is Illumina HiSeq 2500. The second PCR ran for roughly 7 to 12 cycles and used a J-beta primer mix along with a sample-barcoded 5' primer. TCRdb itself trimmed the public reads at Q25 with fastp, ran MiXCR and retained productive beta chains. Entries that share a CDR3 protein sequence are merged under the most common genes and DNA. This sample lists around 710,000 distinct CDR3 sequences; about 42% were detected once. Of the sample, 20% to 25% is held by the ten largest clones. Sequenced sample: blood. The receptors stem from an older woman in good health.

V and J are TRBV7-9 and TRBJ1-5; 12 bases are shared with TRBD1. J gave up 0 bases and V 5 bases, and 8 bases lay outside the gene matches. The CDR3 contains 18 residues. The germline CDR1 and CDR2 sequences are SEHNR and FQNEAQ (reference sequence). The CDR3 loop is CASSLGTGGYSSNQPQHF. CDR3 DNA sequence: TGTGCCAGCAGCCTTGGGACAGGGGGCTATAGTAGCAATCAGCCCCAGCATTTT. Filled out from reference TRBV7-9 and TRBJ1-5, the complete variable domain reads DTGVSQNPRHKITKRGQNVTFRCDPISEHNRLYWYRQTLGQGPEFLTYFQNEAQLEKSRLLSDRFSAERPKGSFSTLEIQRTEQGDSAMYLCASSLGTGGYSSNQPQHFGDGTRLSIL.

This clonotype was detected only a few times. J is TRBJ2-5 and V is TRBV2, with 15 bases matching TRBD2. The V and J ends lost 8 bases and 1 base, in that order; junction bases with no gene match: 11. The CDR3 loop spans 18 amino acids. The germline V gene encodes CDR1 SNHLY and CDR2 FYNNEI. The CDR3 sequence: CASVGTSGGSNSQETQYF. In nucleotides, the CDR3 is TGTGCCAGCGTAGGGACTAGCGGGGGGTCTAATTCCCAAGAGACCCAGTACTTC.

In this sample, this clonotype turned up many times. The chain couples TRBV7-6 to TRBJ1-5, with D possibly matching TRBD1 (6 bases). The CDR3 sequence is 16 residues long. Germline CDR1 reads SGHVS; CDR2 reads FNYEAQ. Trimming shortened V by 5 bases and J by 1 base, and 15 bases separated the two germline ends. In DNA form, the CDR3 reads TGTGCCAGCAGCCTTGGGATACAGGGAAGCAATCAGCCCCAGCATTTT. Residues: CASSLGIQGSNQPQHF.

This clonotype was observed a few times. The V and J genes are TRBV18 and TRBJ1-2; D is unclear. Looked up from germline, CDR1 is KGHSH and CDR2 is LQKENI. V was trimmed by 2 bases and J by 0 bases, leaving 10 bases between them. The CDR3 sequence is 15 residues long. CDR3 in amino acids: CASSPSPESNYGYTF. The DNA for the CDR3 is TGTGCCAGCTCACCATCCCCAGAGTCTAACTATGGCTACACCTTC.

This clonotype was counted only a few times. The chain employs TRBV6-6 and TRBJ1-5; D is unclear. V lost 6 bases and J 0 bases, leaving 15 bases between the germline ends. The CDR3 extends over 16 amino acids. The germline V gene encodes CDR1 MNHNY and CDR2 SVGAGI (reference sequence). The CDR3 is CASRSGNRYSNQPQHF. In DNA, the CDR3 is TGTGCCAGCAGGTCCGGGAACCGCTATAGCAATCAGCCCCAGCATTTT.

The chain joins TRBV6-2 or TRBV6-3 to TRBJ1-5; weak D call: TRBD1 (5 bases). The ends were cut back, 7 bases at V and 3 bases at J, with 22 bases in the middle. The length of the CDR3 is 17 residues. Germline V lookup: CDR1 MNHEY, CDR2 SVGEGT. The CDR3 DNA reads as TGTGCCAGCACTACTAACCAGGGACGGGTCTACAATCAGCCCCAGCATTTT. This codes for CASTTNQGRVYNQPQHF.

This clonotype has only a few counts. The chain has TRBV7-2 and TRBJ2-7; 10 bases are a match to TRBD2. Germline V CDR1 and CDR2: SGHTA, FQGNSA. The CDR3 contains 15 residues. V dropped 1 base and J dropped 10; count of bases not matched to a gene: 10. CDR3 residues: CASSLGTSGPEIQYF. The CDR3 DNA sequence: TGTGCCAGCAGCTTAGGGACTAGCGGCCCCGAGATCCAGTACTTC.

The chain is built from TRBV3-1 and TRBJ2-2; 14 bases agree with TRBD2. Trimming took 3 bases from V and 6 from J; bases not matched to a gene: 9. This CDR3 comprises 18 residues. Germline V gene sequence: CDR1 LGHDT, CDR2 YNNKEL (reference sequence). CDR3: CASSQGTSGSVLAGELFF. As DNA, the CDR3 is TGTGCCAGCAGCCAGGGGACTAGCGGGAGTGTCCTGGCCGGGGAGCTGTTTTTT.

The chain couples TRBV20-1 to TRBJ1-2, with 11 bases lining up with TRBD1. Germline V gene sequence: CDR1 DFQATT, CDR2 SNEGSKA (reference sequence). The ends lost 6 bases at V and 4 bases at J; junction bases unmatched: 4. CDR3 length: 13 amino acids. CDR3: CSALGQGGYGYTF. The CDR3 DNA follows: TGCAGTGCCCTGGGACAGGGGGGCTATGGCTACACCTTC.

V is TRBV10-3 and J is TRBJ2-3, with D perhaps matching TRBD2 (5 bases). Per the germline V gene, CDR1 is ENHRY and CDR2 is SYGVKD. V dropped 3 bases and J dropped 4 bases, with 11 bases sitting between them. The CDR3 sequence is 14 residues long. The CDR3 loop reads CAISDGMRADTQYF. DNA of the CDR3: TGTGCCATCAGTGACGGGATGCGCGCAGATACGCAGTATTTT.

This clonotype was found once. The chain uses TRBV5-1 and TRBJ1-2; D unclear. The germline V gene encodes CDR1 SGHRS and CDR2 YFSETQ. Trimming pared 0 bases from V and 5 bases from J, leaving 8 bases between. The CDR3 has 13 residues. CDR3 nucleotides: TGCGCCAGCAGCTTGGCTAGGTTTTATGGCTACACCTTC. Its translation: CASSLARFYGYTF.

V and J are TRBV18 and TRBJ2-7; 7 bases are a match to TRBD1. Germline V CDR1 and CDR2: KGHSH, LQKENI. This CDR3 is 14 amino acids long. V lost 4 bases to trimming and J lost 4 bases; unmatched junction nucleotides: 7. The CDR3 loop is CASSRAGGRYEQYF. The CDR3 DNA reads TGTGCCAGCTCACGGGCAGGGGGACGATACGAGCAGTACTTC.

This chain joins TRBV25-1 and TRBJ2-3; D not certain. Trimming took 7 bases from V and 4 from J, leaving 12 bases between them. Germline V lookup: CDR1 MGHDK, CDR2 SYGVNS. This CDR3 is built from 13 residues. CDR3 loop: CASTGLRSDTQYF. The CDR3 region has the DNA TGTGCCAGCACCGGGTTGCGATCAGATACGCAGTATTTT.

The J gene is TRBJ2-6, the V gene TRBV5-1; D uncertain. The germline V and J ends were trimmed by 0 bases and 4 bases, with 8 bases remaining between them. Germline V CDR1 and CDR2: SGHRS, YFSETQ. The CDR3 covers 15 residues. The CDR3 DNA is TGCGCCAGCAGCTTGGCGGAGAACGGGGCCAACGTCCTGACTTTC. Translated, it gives CASSLAENGANVLTF.